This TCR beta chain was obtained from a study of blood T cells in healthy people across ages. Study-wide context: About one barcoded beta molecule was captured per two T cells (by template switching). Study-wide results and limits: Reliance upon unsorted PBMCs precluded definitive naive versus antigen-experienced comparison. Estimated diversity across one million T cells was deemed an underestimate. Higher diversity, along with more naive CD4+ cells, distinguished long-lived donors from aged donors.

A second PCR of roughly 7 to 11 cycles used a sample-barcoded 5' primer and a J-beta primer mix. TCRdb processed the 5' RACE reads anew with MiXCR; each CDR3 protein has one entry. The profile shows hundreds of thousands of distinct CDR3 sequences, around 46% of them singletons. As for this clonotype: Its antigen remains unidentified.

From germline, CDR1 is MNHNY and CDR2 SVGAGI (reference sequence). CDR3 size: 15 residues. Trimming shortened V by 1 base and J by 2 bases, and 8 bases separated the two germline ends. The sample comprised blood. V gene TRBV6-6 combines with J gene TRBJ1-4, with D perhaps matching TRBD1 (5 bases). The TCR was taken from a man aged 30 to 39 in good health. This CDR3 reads CASSYYRNTNEKLFF. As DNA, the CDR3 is TGTGCCAGCAGTTACTACAGGAATACTAATGAAAAACTGTTTTTT.